The T cell receptor beta chain described here comes from a study of T-cell memory formation after mild COVID-19. CDR1 and CDR2 (germline): SGHVS, FQNEAQ. This CDR3 contains 15 residues. The junction had 4 bases not matched to a gene; V was cut back by 3 bases and J by 8 bases. This clonotype was detected only a few times. 5'RACE with constant-segment primers yielded barcoded, UMI-tagged TCR alpha and TCR beta cDNA libraries. TCRdb ran MiXCR on the 5' RACE reads and lists one entry per CDR3 protein. The top ten hold approximately 20% of the sample, which has some 320,000 distinct CDR3 sequences, approximately 15% seen once.

V is TRBV7-8 and J is TRBJ1-6; TRBD1 matches 10 bases. The receptor's source is a man between 18 and 29 years old who had mild COVID-19 (a few samples of this study predate the infection). Cell type and time point are not known. Input material: PBMCs or a T cell subset sorted from them (not recorded which). CDR3 DNA sequence: TGTGCCAGCAGCTTCTCCGGGACAGGGGATTCACCCCTCCACTTT. Its protein product is CASSFSGTGDSPLHF. Full variable domain (remainder filled in from reference TRBV7-8 and TRBJ1-6): GAGVSQSPRYKVAKRGQDVALRCDPISGHVSLFWYQQALGQGPEFLTYFQNEAQLDKSGLPSDRFFAERPEGSVSTLKIQRTQQEDSAVYLCASSFSGTGDSPLHFGNGTRLTVT.